Reported below is one T cell receptor beta chain. This clonotype was picked up many times. Its antigen target is currently unknown. Within one base of it there is no much larger clone, and no base qualities were kept. The record originates from a study of T cells in Graves' hyperthyroidism and ophthalmopathy (dated by TCRdb to the late 2010s). Concerning the study at large: To identify TCR V-J signatures that set the groups apart, the researchers used a discovery cohort of approximately 98 patients, made up of 40 to 45 with Graves' ophthalmopathy and about 60 with stable Graves' hyperthyroidism. After blood sampling, hyperthyroidism patients were treated with methimazole at a starting dose of 30 mg daily, and ophthalmopathy patients were treated with high-dose intravenous methylprednisolone. The roughly 90 discovery patients were divided at random into training and test sets in a 7:3 ratio. The paper describes TCR Vbeta CDR3 sequencing of 130 to 150 peripheral blood samples, made up of some 40 ophthalmopathy patients, approximately 73 hyperthyroidism patients and 17 progressor patients. In addition, the study compared T-cell repertoires in thyroid tissue and in blood from about six Graves' hyperthyroidism patients. Prospective prediction of ophthalmopathy was tested in an independent validation cohort consisting of 18 to 20 hyperthyroidism patients and some 16 patients who later progressed to ophthalmopathy. The research as a whole found: Ophthalmopathy was separated from stable hyperthyroidism by a 13 V-J signature model, with roughly 88% sensitivity and approximately 84% specificity obtained in cross-validation and 80%/75% obtained in testing. During validation, the model predicted progression to ophthalmopathy a median of approximately 6.5 months ahead of onset, with approximately 71% sensitivity and roughly 72% specificity. Sample size was not statistically predetermined, and investigators were not blinded to group allocation. Most expanded thyroid clonotypes (frequency above 0.001) were also detected in blood, a finding suggesting that blood repertoires may reflect thyroid immune responses.

The germline V gene (reference sequence) sets CDR1 to PRHDT and CDR2 to FYEKMQ. Trimming costs V 1 base and J 10 bases, and their ends lie 7 bases apart. The cysteine opens and the phenylalanine closes a CDR3 of 12 amino acids. The CDR3 DNA has 36 bases and is translated from base 1. Any patient with an uncontrolled infection, another autoimmune disease, pregnancy or lactation was excluded. Diagnoses relied on clinical symptoms, serum thyroxine and TRAb, thyroid ultrasound and orbital computed tomography. Trizol reagent was used to extract total RNA, and RNA quality was then checked on an Agilent 2100 Bioanalyzer. The TCR beta CDR3 regions were amplified from the RNA transcripts. The first round of RT-PCR for the TCR CDR3 was performed with the HTBI primer set and the Qiagen OneStep RT-PCR kit. Libraries were constructed in a second round of multiplex PCR, after which size selection and purification were performed. The libraries were sequenced on an Illumina HiSeq2000 using paired-end 100 bp reads. The paper's processing steps were these. SOAPnuke was used to process the raw data, removing reads that contained adapters or uncalled bases, had a mean Phred below 15, or lacked an exact match to the constant primer or identifier. High-quality paired reads were merged with COPE v1.2.5, and unique nucleotide sequences were defined as clonotypes. Clonotypes were aligned to IMGT TRBV, TRBD and TRBJ reference segments using MiTCR v1.1. The analysis included only V-J combinations with a frequency above 0.0001, which together covered 99.2% of the repertoires. A TCS score was defined as the ratio of F50 (clonal expansion) to E x V (chaos), with BLOSUM62-based TCRdist applied between CDR3 peptides within each V-J. Welch's t-statistics and random forest reduced some 510 V-J features to 13, which were used in a naive Bayes classifier (R e1071). The similarity between thyroid and blood repertoires was quantified using the Morisita-Horn index. TCRdb trimmed the raw reads at Q25, called clones with MiXCR and kept productive beta chains. Entries that share a CDR3 protein sequence are merged under the most common genes and DNA. The V and J calls reflect TCRdb's pipeline rather than the authors' work. The sample includes around 620,000 distinct CDR3 sequences, with under 60% observed a single time. The ten largest clones add up to roughly 19% of the sample.

This clonotype was obtained from an adult woman with Graves' disease, either hyperthyroidism or ophthalmopathy (not recorded which). The chain links TRBV13 with TRBJ1-4; the D gene remains uncertain. Material: peripheral blood or thyroid tissue (not recorded which). Here is the DNA: TGTGCCAGCAGCTTAGAGAGAGGAAAACTGTTTTTT. Translated, this is CASSLERGKLFF.